This is a list of T cell receptor beta chains from one sample in a study of cytomegalovirus exposure and HLA in healthy donors. Using immunoSEQ multiplex PCR, the repertoire was profiled, and TCRdb retains in-frame clones only, with some absent. The table shows some 130,000 clones, with 75% occurring only once. The specimen sequenced was PBMCs. These receptors were taken from a man younger than 40 in good health and CMV-seronegative. CDR3s include the opening cysteine and the closing phenylalanine or tryptophan. The D gene is left open where the match is weak. Clone size is not always given. Where it is, it says once, few, many or a class for expanded clones.

d_call	v_call	j_call	clone_size	cdr3_nt	cdr3_aa
.	TRBV5-6	TRBJ2-7	.	TGTGCCAGCAGCTGGCAAAGCGAGCAGTACTTC	CASSWQSEQYF
TRBD1	TRBV4-1	TRBJ1-2	once	TGCGCCAGCTTCGTGGGACAGGGGGCAGTTGATGGCTACACCTTC	CASFVGQGAVDGYTF
.	TRBV19	TRBJ1-2	.	TGTGCCAGTAGGACGACATTTAACTATGGCTACACCTTC	CASRTTFNYGYTF
TRBD1	TRBV6-5	TRBJ2-7	.	TGTGCCAGCAGCTCCGCGACAGGGGAAAGCTACGAGCAGTACTTC	CASSSATGESYEQYF
.	TRBV12-5	TRBJ2-7	.	TGTGCTAGTGGTTCTTCACTAGCCGGCGAGCAGTACTTC	CASGSSLAGEQYF
.	TRBV2	TRBJ2-7	once	TGTGCCAGCTGCGAGTCTACCGGGTACGAGCAGTACTTC	CASCESTGYEQYF
TRBD1	TRBV28	TRBJ2-1	.	TGTGCCAGCAGTTTCCTAGGGGACAGGGTAAACAATGAGCAGTTCTTC	CASSFLGDRVNNEQFF
.	TRBV7-6	TRBJ2-7	few	TGTGCCACCGCCCAAGGGTCCGGGAACGAGCAGTACTTC	CATAQGSGNEQYF
TRBD2	TRBV10-3	TRBJ2-1	.	TGTGCCATCAGTGAGTCCCACCAGACTAGCGGGGGGGATTCCTACAATGAGCAGTTCTTC	CAISESHQTSGGDSYNEQFF
TRBD1	TRBV29-1	TRBJ2-1	once	TGCAGCGCCGAGGGACAGGTCTACAATGAGCAGTTCTTC	CSAEGQVYNEQFF
TRBD1	TRBV11-2	TRBJ2-7	.	TGTGCCAGCAGCCTACCTACAGGGGTCGACTACGAGCAGTACTTC	CASSLPTGVDYEQYF
.	TRBV29-1	TRBJ2-7	.	TGCAGCGTTGAGACAGGCGATTCTTCCTACGAGCAGTACTTC	CSVETGDSSYEQYF
.	TRBV5-4	TRBJ2-7	.	TGTGCCAGCAGTTCGGCCCCGGGGGGCGTCGCCTACGAGCAGTACTTC	CASSSAPGGVAYEQYF
TRBD2	TRBV18	TRBJ2-3	.	TGTGCCAGCTCACCACCCGGGAGTCTAGCGGGAGTGAGAGATACGCAGTATTTT	CASSPPGSLAGVRDTQYF
.	TRBV4-2	TRBJ1-5	once	TGTGCCAGTGGGGCCGACAATCAGCCCCAGCATTTT	CASGADNQPQHF
TRBD2	TRBV7-2	TRBJ2-3	.	TGTGCCAGCAGCTTAGGTCGCCGCGGGTTTAGCGGGGGAGATACGCAGTATTTT	CASSLGRRGFSGGDTQYF
.	TRBV5-4	TRBJ1-4	.	TGTGCCAGCAGGGAGGGAGGGACAACTAATGAAAAACTGTTTTTT	CASREGGTTNEKLFF
TRBD1	TRBV10-2	TRBJ2-5	.	TGCGCCAGCAAAATCGGACAGGGTCGGTCGGAGACCCAGTACTTC	CASKIGQGRSETQYF
.	TRBV30	TRBJ2-5	few	TGTGCCTGGAACGGGGGGCAGTTAGAGACCCAGTACTTC	CAWNGGQLETQYF
.	TRBV29-1	TRBJ1-2	.	TGCAGCGTTGAAGCGTGGCAGGGCAATGGCTACACCTTC	CSVEAWQGNGYTF
.	TRBV18	TRBJ1-5	.	TGTGCCAGCTCTCCAACAGCCTCGAATCAGCCCCAGCATTTT	CASSPTASNQPQHF
.	TRBV7-2	TRBJ2-3	.	TGTGCCAGCAAACTATGGTCCACAGATACGCAGTATTTT	CASKLWSTDTQYF
.	TRBV6-5	TRBJ1-1	.	TGTGCCAGCAGTTACTCGTGGCAGAACACTGAAGCTTTCTTT	CASSYSWQNTEAFF
.	TRBV18	TRBJ1-5	.	TGTGCCAGCTCAACTGAAGCTAATAGCAATCAGCCCCAGCATTTT	CASSTEANSNQPQHF
TRBD1	TRBV7-7	TRBJ2-7	.	TGTGCTAGCAGCTTCGCCGAGGGGGCCGCCTACGAGCAGTACTTC	CASSFAEGAAYEQYF
.	TRBV27	TRBJ1-1	.	TGTGCCAGCAGTTTATCGATGGCAGGGCTCGCCTTGAACACTGAAGCTTTCTTT	CASSLSMAGLALNTEAFF
.	TRBV5-1	TRBJ2-2	once	TGCGCCAGCAGCGACAGACTAGGTCCGAACACCGGGGAGCTGTTTTTT	CASSDRLGPNTGELFF
.	TRBV7-8	TRBJ1-3	.	TGTGCCAGCAGCTCGCCCTCCCGGGTCTCTGGAAACACCATATATTTT	CASSSPSRVSGNTIYF
.	TRBV9	TRBJ2-5	.	TGTGCCAGCAGCGTAGGGAGCAACTCGGAGACCCAGTACTTC	CASSVGSNSETQYF
TRBD2	TRBV4-1	TRBJ2-2	.	TGCGCCAGCAGCCAAGCCCTAGCGGGGGGCACCGGGGAGCTGTTTTTT	CASSQALAGGTGELFF